These 31 T cell receptor beta chains came from one sample sequenced in a study of regulatory T cells in long-lasting Graves disease. In building TCR beta libraries, iRepertoire HTBI primers were used together with Arm-PCR of CDR3 regions. TCRdb re-derived calls from the multiplex PCR reads in MiXCR, one entry per CDR3 protein. The sample includes a few hundred thousand distinct CDR3 sequences, over 15% seen only once; the top ten take 20% to 25%. Time point in this sample: newly diagnosed GD, antithyroid drugs for less than 3 months. PBMC RNA served as the TCR library source. The same sample was also used in a study of T cells in Graves' hyperthyroidism and ophthalmopathy.

Sequenced material: peripheral blood mononuclear cells (PBMCs), taken at new diagnosis, from a patient treated with antithyroid drugs. These receptors were obtained from a woman aged 18 to 35 with Graves disease.

This clonotype was observed many times. J is TRBJ1-4 and V is TRBV28; maybe TRBD1 (5 bases). This CDR3 is built from 15 residues. Germline CDR1 and CDR2: MDHEN and SYDVKM. Between the trimmed V and J ends, which lost 8 bases and 4 bases, there was a span of 17 bases. The CDR3 is CASRILGRSNEKLFF. The CDR3 nucleotides read TGTGCCAGCCGGATCCTGGGGCGAAGTAATGAAAAACTGTTTTTT.

Many counts were recorded for this clonotype. The chain employs TRBV20-1 and TRBJ2-4; D is uncertain. Per germline, CDR1 DFQATT and CDR2 SNEGSKA (reference sequence). Trimming pared 3 bases from V and 1 base from J, leaving 4 bases between. The CDR3 has 12 amino acids. The CDR3 spells CSASHAKNIQYF. The CDR3 coding sequence is TGCAGTGCTAGTCATGCCAAAAACATTCAGTACTTC.

There are many counts of this clonotype. The CDR3 nucleotides are TGTGCCAGCAGTGAAGCTGTTGACAGCTCCTACGAGCAGTACTTC. Its protein product is CASSEAVDSSYEQYF. The rearrangement joins TRBV6-1 to TRBJ2-7, with D possibly being TRBD1 (5 bases). The CDR3 sequence is 15 residues long. V was cut by 0 bases and J by 0 bases, with 9 bases left in between. Germline CDR1 and CDR2: MNHNS and SASEGT.

This clonotype was seen at least ten times. The V and J genes are TRBV5-4 and TRBJ2-5; D unclear. Trimming took off 0 bases at V and 3 bases at J, with 6 bases between the two ends. Germline values: CDR1 SGHNT, CDR2 YYREEE (reference sequence). The CDR3 sequence is 13 residues long. The DNA of the CDR3 is TGTGCCAGCAGCTTGGTTATGGAAGAGACCCAGTACTTC. It yields the protein CASSLVMEETQYF.

V is TRBV29-1 and J is TRBJ1-2; D gene uncertain. The CDR3 extends over 15 amino acids. V lost 3 bases and J 0 bases, leaving 14 bases between the germline ends. Per the germline V gene, CDR1 is SQVTM and CDR2 is ANQGSEA. Here the CDR3 DNA reads TGCAGCGTTGATGCCAGTACAAAAACTAACTATGGCTACACCTTC. Translating gives CSVDASTKTNYGYTF. Based on the CDR3 plus reference TRBV29-1 and TRBJ1-2, the full variable domain is SAVISQKPSRDICQRGTSLTIQCQVDSQVTMMFWYRQQPGQSLTLIATANQGSEATYESGFVIDKFPISRPNLTFSTLTVSNMSPEDSSIYLCSVDASTKTNYGYTFGSGTRLTVV.

At least ten counts were recorded for this clonotype. CDR3 loop: CASSQDELAGTYEQYF. For the CDR3, the DNA is TGCGCCAGCAGCCAAGATGAACTAGCGGGAACCTACGAGCAGTACTTC. J is TRBJ2-7 and V is TRBV4-3; 10 nucleotides line up with TRBD2. Germline V lookup: CDR1 LGHNA, CDR2 YSLEER. This CDR3 is built from 16 residues. The trim removed 0 bases at V and 2 bases at J, leaving 4 bases unmatched.

This clonotype was seen a handful of times. V and J are TRBV5-1 and TRBJ2-7; D is possibly TRBD1 (6 bases). Per the germline V gene, CDR1 is SGHRS and CDR2 is YFSETQ. The CDR3 sequence is 15 residues long. The V and J ends lost 1 base and 3 bases respectively, with 14 bases between them. This CDR3 is CASSLTGKFGYEQYF. The CDR3 nucleotides read TGCGCCAGCAGCTTGACAGGGAAATTCGGCTACGAGCAGTACTTC.

The rearrangement joins TRBV10-1 to TRBJ2-5; the match to TRBD2 covers 12 bases. CDR1 and CDR2 (germline): WNHNN, SYGVQD (reference sequence). V trimming: 0 bases; J trimming: 4 bases; junction bases outside the gene matches: 3. This CDR3 spans 16 amino acids. In DNA, the CDR3 is TGCGCCAGCAGTGAGTCACTAGCGGGAGGTGTAGAGACCCAGTACTTC. It specifies CASSESLAGGVETQYF.

The chain links TRBV20-1 to TRBJ2-1; D may be TRBD2 (6 bases). Looked up from germline, CDR1 is DFQATT and CDR2 is SNEGSKA (reference sequence). V was shortened by 3 bases and J by 4 bases, with 13 bases between the two germline ends. The CDR3 consists of 14 residues. In nucleotides, the CDR3 is TGCAGTGCTAGCGGGAGCGGAAAATACAATGAGCAGTTCTTC. Translated, it gives CSASGSGKYNEQFF.

This clonotype was found a few times. The J gene is TRBJ2-1, the V gene TRBV18; D is ambiguous. V was pared by 4 bases and J by 8 bases, with 21 bases between. Germline values: CDR1 KGHSH, CDR2 LQKENI. The CDR3 is 16 amino acids. The CDR3 coding sequence is TGTGCCAGCTCACTAAGAGACCGAACAGTGGGCGATGAGCAGTTCTTC. It specifies CASSLRDRTVGDEQFF.

This clonotype showed up many times. This chain joins TRBV20-1 and TRBJ2-7; the match to TRBD2 covers 7 bases. The CDR3 runs 13 residues. The V gene's germline CDR1 is DFQATT and CDR2 SNEGSKA (reference sequence). J was trimmed by 3 bases and V by 6 bases; bases with no gene match: 8. CDR3 loop: CSAPRENHYEQYF. CDR3 coding DNA: TGCAGTGCCCCGCGGGAGAACCACTACGAGCAGTACTTC.

This clonotype was observed at least ten times. CDR3 DNA sequence: TGTGCCAGCAGCTTACAAGGGGGGCCCGCTTACGTTGAGCAGTTCTTC. Amino acids: CASSLQGGPAYVEQFF. The chain is built from TRBV7-8 and TRBJ2-1, with D tentatively TRBD1 or TRBD2 (6 bases each). Trimming removed 2 bases at V and 9 bases at J, with 20 bases between. This CDR3 region has 16 residues. The germline V gene encodes CDR1 SGHVS and CDR2 FQNEAQ.

The table lists this clonotype with many counts. This chain links TRBV24-1 with TRBJ2-7; 7 bases line up with TRBD1. Germline CDR1 is KGHDR and CDR2 is SFDVKD. After removal of 4 bases from V and 4 bases from J, the junction contained 3 bases not matched to a gene. There are 13 residues in the CDR3. In DNA, the CDR3 is TGTGCCACCAGTGACGCGACAGGGTACGAGCAGTACTTC. Translation gives CATSDATGYEQYF.

The rearrangement joins TRBV11-2 to TRBJ2-3; D is unclear. V lost 0 bases to trimming and J lost 5 bases, with 6 bases between them. The CDR3 is 13 amino acids. The V gene's germline CDR1 is SGHAT and CDR2 FQNNGV. The CDR3 DNA reads as TGTGCCAGCAGCTTAGATCGGGTAGATACGCAGTATTTT. It is translated as CASSLDRVDTQYF.

In this sample, this clonotype turned up many times. CDR3 sequence reads: CSARSPSATYEQYF. Written as DNA, the CDR3 is TGCAGTGCTAGATCCCCTAGCGCTACCTACGAGCAGTACTTC. V is TRBV20-1 and J is TRBJ2-7; TRBD2 might be the D (6 bases). CDR1 DFQATT and CDR2 SNEGSKA come from the germline V gene (reference sequence). The CDR3 consists of 14 residues. With 2 bases removed from V and 2 bases from J, the gap between germline ends came to 13 bases.

This clonotype was counted many times. This chain joins TRBV6-1 and TRBJ1-1; D remains unclear. Germline lookup yields CDR1 MNHNS and CDR2 SASEGT. Trimming removed 3 bases from V and 4 bases from J, with 12 bases in between. The CDR3 totals 14 residues. The CDR3 protein is CASSESRVLTEAFF. Here the CDR3 DNA reads TGTGCCAGCAGTGAGTCTCGGGTCCTCACTGAAGCTTTCTTT.

Many counts were recorded for this clonotype. The chain combines TRBV20-1 with TRBJ2-3; D not resolved. The CDR3 contains 13 residues. Trimming stripped 4 bases from V and 1 base from J, with 9 bases between. CDR1 and CDR2 (germline): DFQATT, SNEGSKA (reference sequence). The CDR3 loop is CSANPPGTDTQYF. The DNA of the CDR3 is TGCAGTGCTAACCCCCCAGGCACAGATACGCAGTATTTT.

A note on this clonotype: Relative to the germline gene, one junction end is altered; a read error may explain this. The gene calls are TRBV28 and TRBJ2-7; D perhaps matches TRBD1 (5 bases). CDR1 is MDHEN and CDR2 is SYDVKM in the germline V gene. The CDR3 is 13 amino acids. CDR3 nucleotide sequence: TGTGTCAGCAGTTTTATAGGGGCGGTCAAGCAGTACTTC. Its protein product is CVSSFIGAVKQYF. Looking up the rest from reference TRBV28 and TRBJ2-7 gives the full variable domain: DVKVTQSSRYLVKRTGEKVFLECVQDMDHENMFWYRQDPGLGLRLIYFSYDVKMKEKGDIPEGYSVSREKKERFSLILESASTNQTSMYLCVSSFIGAVKQYFGPGTRLTVT.

At least ten counts were recorded for this clonotype. The chain couples TRBV6-5 to TRBJ1-1; no reliable D call. The CDR3 covers 14 residues. Per the germline V gene, CDR1 is MNHEY and CDR2 is SVGAGI. Trimming stripped 2 bases from V and 0 bases from J, with 7 bases between. CDR3 protein: CASSYNLLNTEAFF. Here the CDR3 DNA reads TGTGCCAGCAGTTACAACCTACTGAACACTGAAGCTTTCTTT.

This clonotype was found many times. The V gene is TRBV28, the J gene TRBJ2-7, with 11 bases that match TRBD2. The CDR3 runs 16 residues. V was clipped by 6 bases and J by 4 bases; unmatched bases: 11. From germline, CDR1 is MDHEN and CDR2 SYDVKM. The CDR3 sequence is CASSRGLAAVFYEQYF. Written as DNA, the CDR3 is TGTGCCAGCAGCAGGGGACTAGCGGCTGTATTTTACGAGCAGTACTTC. The whole variable domain, remainder taken from reference TRBV28 and TRBJ2-7, is DVKVTQSSRYLVKRTGEKVFLECVQDMDHENMFWYRQDPGLGLRLIYFSYDVKMKEKGDIPEGYSVSREKKERFSLILESASTNQTSMYLCASSRGLAAVFYEQYFGPGTRLTVT.

The V and J genes are TRBV5-1 and TRBJ2-3; no clear D gene. The assigned J gene may be wrong: the sequence end matches TRBJ1-5 better. From germline, CDR1 is SGHRS and CDR2 YFSETQ. CDR3 size: 14 residues. The CDR3 sequence is CASSPSQITDTQHF. The CDR3 nucleotides are TGCGCCAGCAGCCCCTCGCAGATTACAGATACGCAGCATTTT.

This clonotype was counted ten times or more. This sequence joins TRBV28 and TRBJ2-3; 11 bases match TRBD2. The CDR3 contains 15 residues. Germline values: CDR1 MDHEN, CDR2 SYDVKM. V shed 6 bases and J 4 bases; nucleotides not matched to a gene: 6. CDR3 DNA sequence: TGTGCCAGCAGCCCTCTAGCGGGAGGCCCAGATACGCAGTATTTT. It is translated as CASSPLAGGPDTQYF. The full variable domain, completed using reference TRBV28 and TRBJ2-3, is DVKVTQSSRYLVKRTGEKVFLECVQDMDHENMFWYRQDPGLGLRLIYFSYDVKMKEKGDIPEGYSVSREKKERFSLILESASTNQTSMYLCASSPLAGGPDTQYFGPGTRLTVL.

The chain uses TRBV3-1 and TRBJ2-2; D is perhaps TRBD1 (7 bases). This CDR3 contains 16 residues. Looked up from germline, CDR1 is LGHDT and CDR2 is YNNKEL (reference sequence). V dropped 4 bases and J dropped 5 bases, with 17 bases sitting between them. In DNA form, the CDR3 reads TGTGCCAGCAGCCCCACACCAGGGGGGTATACCGGGGAGCTGTTTTTT. Translated: CASSPTPGGYTGELFF. Variable domain in full (rest from reference TRBV3-1 and TRBJ2-2): DTAVSQTPKYLVTQMGNDKSIKCEQNLGHDTMYWYKQDSKKFLKIMFSYNNKELIINETVPNRFSPKSPDKAHLNLHINSLELGDSAVYFCASSPTPGGYTGELFFGEGSRLTVL.

This clonotype was recorded many times. This rearrangement joins TRBV2 to TRBJ1-2, with D maybe TRBD1 (5 bases). Trimming took 3 bases from V and 3 from J, leaving 8 bases between them. CDR1 SNHLY and CDR2 FYNNEI come from the germline V gene. CDR3 length: 13 residues. CDR3 nucleotide sequence: TGTGCCAGCAGTGAGGGGGTGTACTATGGCTACACCTTC. Amino acids: CASSEGVYYGYTF.

This clonotype was detected many times. This chain joins TRBV12-3 or TRBV12-4 and TRBJ2-2; 11 bases are shared with TRBD2. V dropped 5 bases and J dropped 4; count of bases not matched to a gene: 9. The CDR3 is made up of 17 amino acids. The CDR3 DNA follows: TGTGCCAGCAGTCGACTAGCGGGACACGTGGGCACCGGGGAGCTGTTTTTT. Translated: CASSRLAGHVGTGELFF.

This clonotype was counted many times. J is TRBJ2-7 and V is TRBV6-1, with 8 bases matching TRBD2. This CDR3 is 13 amino acids long. The V gene's germline CDR1 is MNHNS and CDR2 SASEGT. J gave up 5 bases and V 10 bases, and 10 bases lay outside the gene matches. The chain's CDR3 is CATPPGGANEQYF. The CDR3 coding sequence is TGTGCCACCCCTCCCGGGGGGGCTAACGAGCAGTACTTC.

This sequence joins TRBV5-1 and TRBJ2-7; D is unresolved. The CDR3 totals 13 residues. With 7 bases removed from V and 1 base from J, the gap between germline ends came to 12 bases. Germline CDR1 and CDR2: SGHRS and YFSETQ. For the CDR3, the DNA is TGCGCCAGCTCAAACCTTATTTCCTACGAGCAGTACTTC. Its protein is CASSNLISYEQYF. Filled out from reference TRBV5-1 and TRBJ2-7, the complete variable domain reads KAGVTQTPRYLIKTRGQQVTLSCSPISGHRSVSWYQQTPGQGLQFLFEYFSETQRNKGNFPGRFSGRQFSNSRSEMNVSTLELGDSALYLCASSNLISYEQYFGPGTRLTVT.

This clonotype was found many times. V usage is TRBV7-2 and J usage is TRBJ2-3; D remains ambiguous. The CDR3 length is 14 residues. Germline lookup yields CDR1 SGHTA and CDR2 FQGNSA. The V gene lost 1 base and the J gene lost 7 bases, with 12 bases spanning the gap. The CDR3 DNA sequence: TGTGCCAGCAGCTTAGGTGGCCAAGTGAATACGCAGTATTTT. This sequence encodes CASSLGGQVNTQYF. Variable domain in full (rest from reference TRBV7-2 and TRBJ2-3): GAGVSQSPSNKVTEKGKDVELRCDPISGHTALYWYRQSLGQGLEFLIYFQGNSAPDKSGLPSDRFSAERTGGSVSTLTIQRTQQEDSAVYLCASSLGGQVNTQYFGPGTRLTVL.

This clonotype came up many times. The chain recombines TRBV3-1 with TRBJ1-1; a possible D gene is TRBD1 (5 bases). With 4 bases removed from V and 5 bases from J, the gap between germline ends came to 17 bases. The CDR3 has 15 residues. Germline V lookup: CDR1 LGHDT, CDR2 YNNKEL (reference sequence). CDR3 DNA: TGTGCCAGCAGCCTTATGGGGGGTGGTGATACTGAAGCTTTCTTT. Protein: CASSLMGGGDTEAFF.

The sample holds a few counts of this clonotype. The chain is built from TRBV15 and TRBJ2-5; TRBD1 aligns across 8 bases. This CDR3 has 16 amino acids. Per germline, CDR1 LNHNV and CDR2 YYDKDF (reference sequence). J gave up 6 bases and V 4 bases, and 13 bases lay outside the gene matches. DNA of the CDR3: TGTGCCACCAGCAAAAAGACAGGGGCGGAATTGCAGACCCAGTACTTC. Its translation is CATSKKTGAELQTQYF.

The chain couples TRBV7-3 to TRBJ2-5; 14 nucleotides match TRBD2. Trimming removed 5 bases from V and 5 bases from J; junction bases left unmatched: 10. From germline, CDR1 is SGHTA and CDR2 FQGTGA. CDR3 length: 17 amino acids. The CDR3 region has the DNA TGTGCCAGCAGCCTATCGGGACTAGCGGGAGTGGGGGAGACCCAGTACTTC. Amino acid sequence: CASSLSGLAGVGETQYF.